This T cell receptor beta chain is drawn from a study of OX40 agonist ivuxolimab in advanced cancers. The overall study: The study gave patients intravenous ivuxolimab at 0.01 to 10 mg/kg every 2 weeks.

The CDR3 length is 13 residues. Trimming left V 4 bases short and J 4 bases short, with 11 bases between. Germline V gene lookup returns CDR1 SGDLS and CDR2 YYNGEE. Sequencing used immunoSEQ multiplex PCR; TCRdb keeps in-frame clones, though not all of them. The sample gives around 63,000 clones, roughly nine tenths of which show up once; roughly 10% is in the top ten. The source of this sequence is an adult with an advanced solid tumor such as melanoma, head and neck, liver or kidney cancer. This chain links TRBV9 with TRBJ1-1; D is possibly TRBD1 (6 bases). The sequences come from CD4+ or CD8+ T cells sorted from blood, collected in a trial of the OX40 agonist ivuxolimab. CDR3 in DNA: TGTGCCAGCAGCCCGACAGGTGCCACTGAAGCTTTCTTT. It yields the protein CASSPTGATEAFF.